Following are 25 T cell receptor beta chains from one sample sequenced in a study of cytomegalovirus exposure and HLA in healthy donors. It was with 60 Vbeta and 13 Jbeta primers that the PCR ran. Generated by immunoSEQ multiplex PCR, the TCRdb table keeps only in-frame clones and is missing some. The sample carries about 200,000 clones, approximately 80% recorded once. What was sequenced was PBMCs. The source is a man aged 50 or older in good health and CMV-seronegative.

The chain uses TRBV4-1 and TRBJ2-5; TRBD1 matches at 7 bases. Germline V lookup: CDR1 MGHRA, CDR2 YSYEKL. The CDR3 runs 15 residues. Trimming took 3 bases from V and 0 from J; bases not matched to a gene: 4. CDR3 nucleotide sequence: TGCGCCAGCAGCCATGGGGACAGAGACCAAGAGACCCAGTACTTC. Translation gives CASSHGDRDQETQYF.

A remark on this clone: Within the sample, other DNA sequences also encode this same CDR3. The chain recombines TRBV27 with TRBJ2-7; 10 nucleotides align to TRBD1. Germline V gives CDR1 MNHEY, CDR2 SMNVEV (reference sequence). Trimming removed 2 bases from V and 1 base from J; junction bases left unmatched: 2. CDR3 length: 15 amino acids. The CDR3 loop is CASSLTGQGSYEQYF. The CDR3 region has the DNA TGTGCCAGCAGTTTAACGGGACAGGGGTCCTACGAGCAGTACTTC.

This rearrangement joins TRBV5-1 to TRBJ2-2; D perhaps matches TRBD1 (6 bases). Germline V gene data show CDR1 as SGHRS and CDR2 as YFSETQ. V lost 4 bases to trimming and J lost 2 bases, with 9 bases between them. The CDR3 length is 14 residues. CDR3 in DNA: TGCGCCAGCAGCCGACAGGAAAACACCGGGGAGCTGTTTTTT. Translated: CASSRQENTGELFF.

This chain links TRBV7-9 with TRBJ1-3, with 10 bases matching TRBD1. Germline-derived CDR1 and CDR2 are SEHNR and FQNEAQ (reference sequence). The V and J ends lost 5 bases and 4 bases, in that order; junction bases with no gene match: 11. The CDR3 consists of 17 residues. The CDR3 coding sequence is TGTGCCAGCAGCCTGATAGGGACAGGGGTAGACGGAAACACCATATATTTT. This encodes CASSLIGTGVDGNTIYF. Looking up the rest from reference TRBV7-9 and TRBJ1-3 gives the full variable domain: DTGVSQNPRHKITKRGQNVTFRCDPISEHNRLYWYRQTLGQGPEFLTYFQNEAQLEKSRLLSDRFSAERPKGSFSTLEIQRTEQGDSAMYLCASSLIGTGVDGNTIYFGEGSWLTVV.

This rearrangement joins TRBV30 to TRBJ2-3; 9 bases fit TRBD2. The germline V gene has CDR1 GTSNPN and CDR2 SVGIG (reference sequence). The CDR3 has 16 amino acids. V lost 0 bases and J lost 2; bases outside the gene matches: 6. CDR3 nucleotide sequence: TGTGCCTGGAGTGTAAGGCGGACTAGCGCCACAGATACGCAGTATTTT. This codes for CAWSVRRTSATDTQYF.

This clone showed up just once. The chain combines TRBV11-2 with TRBJ2-1; a possible D gene is TRBD2 (5 bases). The V gene's germline CDR1 is SGHAT and CDR2 FQNNGV. With 5 bases removed from V and 2 bases from J, the gap between germline ends came to 7 bases. The CDR3 totals 13 residues. The chain's CDR3 is CASSLGTYNEQFF. The CDR3 region has the DNA TGTGCCAGCAGCCTCGGGACCTACAATGAGCAGTTCTTC.

The rearrangement uses TRBV2 and TRBJ2-7, with 8 bases aligning to TRBD1. Trimming took 7 bases from V and 2 from J; bases not matched to a gene: 1. Germline V lookup: CDR1 SNHLY, CDR2 FYNNEI. CDR3 length: 12 amino acids. CDR3 coding DNA: TGTGCCAGCAAGGACAGGGCCTACGAGCAGTACTTC. Its translation is CASKDRAYEQYF. The complete variable domain, with remaining parts taken from reference TRBV2 and TRBJ2-7, reads EPEVTQTPSHQVTQMGQEVILRCVPISNHLYFYWYRQILGQKVEFLVSFYNNEISEKSEIFDDQFSVERPDGSNFTLKIRSTKLEDSAMYFCASKDRAYEQYFGPGTRLTVT.

The chain joins TRBV19 to TRBJ1-2; 9 bases are a match to TRBD1. Per germline, CDR1 LNHDA and CDR2 SQIVND (reference sequence). This CDR3 has 14 residues. Unmatched junction bases numbered 7, after V lost 7 bases and J lost 4 bases. The CDR3 DNA reads TGTGCCAGTAAACAGGACAGGGGTCCCTATGGCTACACCTTC. This translates into CASKQDRGPYGYTF. Filled out from reference TRBV19 and TRBJ1-2, the complete variable domain reads DGGITQSPKYLFRKEGQNVTLSCEQNLNHDAMYWYRQDPGQGLRLIYYSQIVNDFQKGDIAEGYSVSREKKESFPLTVTSAQKNPTAFYLCASKQDRGPYGYTFGSGTRLTVV.

This clone was counted a few times. This chain uses TRBV18 with TRBJ2-3, with D possibly being TRBD1 (5 bases). Trimming removed 3 bases at V and 6 bases at J, with 13 bases between. The CDR3 runs to 14 residues. Germline loops: CDR1 KGHSH, CDR2 LQKENI. CDR3 residues: CASSPPVGVDTQYF. The CDR3 bases are TGTGCCAGCTCACCCCCCGTAGGGGTCGATACGCAGTATTTT.

V usage is TRBV29-1 and J usage is TRBJ2-3; TRBD2 aligns across 14 bases. The germline V gene encodes CDR1 SQVTM and CDR2 ANQGSEA. J gave up 2 bases and V 6 bases, and 4 bases lay outside the gene matches. This CDR3 region has 15 residues. The CDR3 here is CSVGTSGSLTDTQYF. The CDR3 DNA follows: TGCAGCGTGGGGACTAGCGGGAGTCTCACAGATACGCAGTATTTT.

The rearrangement joins TRBV6-5 to TRBJ1-1; D not certain. V was clipped by 6 bases and J by 1 base, with 9 bases between them. CDR1 and CDR2 from the germline V gene are MNHEY and SVGAGI. The CDR3 length is 13 residues. The CDR3 spells CASSRLGNTEAFF. As DNA, the CDR3 is TGTGCCAGCAGCCGACTCGGGAACACTGAAGCTTTCTTT.

This clone was counted a single time. The J gene is TRBJ2-1, the V gene TRBV27; D unresolved. V lost 2 bases to trimming and J lost 9 bases, with 17 bases between them. Germline CDR1 is MNHEY and CDR2 is SMNVEV (reference sequence). This CDR3 comprises 15 residues. The chain's CDR3 is CASSLLLGQVGEQFF. The CDR3 DNA follows: TGTGCCAGCAGTTTACTTCTCGGTCAGGTGGGTGAGCAGTTCTTC.

This chain joins TRBV19 and TRBJ1-5; no definite D call. The CDR3 runs to 14 residues. Trimming removed 2 bases at V and 6 bases at J, with 11 bases between. Germline CDR1 reads LNHDA; CDR2 reads SQIVND (reference sequence). The chain's CDR3 is CASSIQVPSQPQHF. As DNA, the CDR3 is TGTGCCAGTAGTATACAGGTGCCCTCTCAGCCCCAGCATTTT.

Only a few counts were recorded for this clone. The chain combines TRBV11-2 with TRBJ2-7; D possibly corresponds to TRBD2 (5 bases). CDR1 is SGHAT and CDR2 is FQNNGV in the germline V gene. Trimming cost V 0 bases and J 3 bases, with 21 bases left between them. The CDR3 loop spans 18 amino acids. CDR3 nucleotide sequence: TGTGCCAGCAGCTTAGAGGGTAGCGTGATACTCCACCGCTACGAGCAGTACTTC. This sequence encodes CASSLEGSVILHRYEQYF.

The rearrangement uses TRBV14 and TRBJ1-1; TRBD1 agrees at 10 bases. The junction had 7 bases not matched to a gene; V was cut back by 3 bases and J by 0 bases. CDR3 length equals 17 residues. Germline loops: CDR1 SGHDN, CDR2 FVKESK. For the CDR3, the DNA is TGTGCCAGCAGCCAGGACAGGGGGATACTTTTGAACACTGAAGCTTTCTTT. This translates into CASSQDRGILLNTEAFF.

The chain couples TRBV5-1 to TRBJ2-2, with D unclear. Germline V gives CDR1 SGHRS, CDR2 YFSETQ. The CDR3 is 14 residues long. The V end was cut by 4 bases, the J end by 4 bases, with 11 bases between. DNA of the CDR3: TGCGCCAGCAGCCCGGCCGACTTCACCGGGGAGCTGTTTTTT. Translating gives CASSPADFTGELFF.

The chain carries TRBV10-3 and TRBJ2-7; TRBD2 aligns across 7 bases. CDR1 ENHRY and CDR2 SYGVKD come from the germline V gene. Losses at the gene ends were 3 bases for V and 0 bases for J; bases not matched to a gene: 8. The CDR3 is 16 amino acids. The CDR3 bases are TGTGCCATCAGTGACCTAGCGGTTGAAGGCTCCTACGAGCAGTACTTC. Amino acids: CAISDLAVEGSYEQYF.

CDR3 coding DNA: TGCGCCAGCCGGGAAGTGTCGAACACTGAAGCTTTCTTT. This translates into CASREVSNTEAFF. The V and J genes are TRBV5-1 and TRBJ1-1, with D hard to call. Germline loops: CDR1 SGHRS, CDR2 YFSETQ. The CDR3 length is 13 residues. V was pared by 7 bases and J by 1 base, with 11 bases between. The entire variable domain, with the rest obtained from reference TRBV5-1 and TRBJ1-1, is as follows: KAGVTQTPRYLIKTRGQQVTLSCSPISGHRSVSWYQQTPGQGLQFLFEYFSETQRNKGNFPGRFSGRQFSNSRSEMNVSTLELGDSALYLCASREVSNTEAFFGQGTRLTVV.

The chain recombines TRBV15 with TRBJ1-4, with no clear D. Germline-derived CDR1 and CDR2 are LNHNV and YYDKDF (reference sequence). CDR3 size: 15 residues. The ends were cut back, 6 bases at V and 3 bases at J, with 14 bases in the middle. CDR3 protein: CATRREDKANEKLFF. The CDR3 DNA reads as TGTGCCACCAGGAGGGAAGACAAAGCTAATGAAAAACTGTTTTTT.

The chain is built from TRBV4-1 and TRBJ1-2; D is uncertain. V gave up 0 bases and J gave up 3 bases, with 11 bases separating them. This CDR3 spans 15 amino acids. Germline V gives CDR1 MGHRA, CDR2 YSYEKL. CDR3 nucleotide sequence: TGCGCCAGCAGCCAAGAAACGGGGAGCGACTATGGCTACACCTTC. The encoded protein is CASSQETGSDYGYTF.

This chain links TRBV6-5 with TRBJ2-1, with D tentatively TRBD1 (6 bases). The CDR3 extends over 15 amino acids. CDR1 and CDR2 (germline): MNHEY, SVGAGI. V lost 5 bases to trimming and J lost 0 bases, with 11 bases between them. Here the CDR3 reads CASSTDRYSYNEQFF. DNA of the CDR3: TGTGCCAGCAGTACGGACAGATACTCCTACAATGAGCAGTTCTTC.

The chain links TRBV5-1 to TRBJ2-1, with TRBD2 identical over 9 bases. The ends lost 3 bases at V and 9 bases at J; junction bases unmatched: 10. Germline-derived CDR1 and CDR2 are SGHRS and YFSETQ. This CDR3 has 15 amino acids. CDR3 amino acids: CASSSGVAGGVEQFF. As DNA, the CDR3 is TGCGCCAGCAGCTCTGGGGTGGCGGGAGGGGTTGAGCAGTTCTTC.

The chain links TRBV28 to TRBJ2-2; 7 bases map to TRBD2. CDR1 is MDHEN, CDR2 SYDVKM, per germline. Trimming took 6 bases from V and 2 from J; bases not matched to a gene: 6. This CDR3 has 15 residues. This chain's CDR3 is CASSLGTTNTGELFF. The CDR3 coding sequence is TGTGCCAGCAGCCTTGGGACTACCAACACCGGGGAGCTGTTTTTT.

The chain has TRBV28 and TRBJ2-7, with TRBD1 identical over 7 bases. V gave up 3 bases and J gave up 4 bases; unmatched junction bases: 9. CDR1 is MDHEN and CDR2 is SYDVKM in the germline V gene. The CDR3 is made up of 15 amino acids. This CDR3 is CASSFPGTEMYEQYF. CDR3 DNA: TGTGCCAGCAGTTTCCCTGGGACAGAGATGTACGAGCAGTACTTC.

The rearrangement joins TRBV5-4 to TRBJ2-7, with 12 bases fitting TRBD2. The CDR3 covers 14 residues. V shed 4 bases, J shed 4 bases, and the junction held 3 bases outside the gene matches. Germline V lookup: CDR1 SGHNT, CDR2 YYREEE (reference sequence). CDR3 sequence reads: CASSPLAGGYEQYF. The CDR3 DNA reads TGTGCCAGCAGCCCACTAGCGGGAGGTTACGAGCAGTACTTC.